The clone carrying this T cell receptor (beta chain) was picked up a small number of times. Method: immunoSEQ multiplex PCR; TCRdb's copy keeps in-frame clones and lacks some. The sample records 400,000 to 500,000 clones, roughly 88% being singletons. This entry comes from a study of blood T cell repertoires in COVID-19. J was trimmed by 3 bases and V by 1 base; bases with no gene match: 8. This CDR3 comprises 17 residues. Germline CDR1 and CDR2: LGHNA and YSLEER. This TCR was recovered from a woman aged 18-29 years who had been exposed to COVID-19. The gene calls are TRBV4-3 and TRBJ1-2; 10 bases align to TRBD1. Specimen: PBMCs or T cells enriched from blood (not recorded which). The CDR3 coding sequence is TGCGCCAGCAGCCAAGGGGTAGGGACAGGGGCCGACTATGGCTACACCTTC. It is translated as CASSQGVGTGADYGYTF.